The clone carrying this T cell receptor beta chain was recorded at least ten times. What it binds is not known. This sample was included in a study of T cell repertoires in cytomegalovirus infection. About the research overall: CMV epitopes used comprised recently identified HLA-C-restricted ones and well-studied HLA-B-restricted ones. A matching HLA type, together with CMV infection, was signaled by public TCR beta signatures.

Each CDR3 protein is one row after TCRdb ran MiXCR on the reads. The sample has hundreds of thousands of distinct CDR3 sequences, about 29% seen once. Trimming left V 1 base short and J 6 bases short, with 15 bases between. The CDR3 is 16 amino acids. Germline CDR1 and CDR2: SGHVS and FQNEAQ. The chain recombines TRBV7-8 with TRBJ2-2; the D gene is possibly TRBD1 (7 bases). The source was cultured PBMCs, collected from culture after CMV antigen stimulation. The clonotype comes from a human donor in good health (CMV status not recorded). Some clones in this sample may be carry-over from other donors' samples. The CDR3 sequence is CASSLDWRGRAGELFF. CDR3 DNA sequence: TGTGCCAGCAGCTTAGATTGGAGGGGGCGCGCCGGGGAGCTGTTTTTT.